This T cell receptor (beta chain) comes out of a study of T cell clones after liver transplantation. Whole-study context: Three of eight recipients were HCV-positive; others had non-autoimmune, non-viral indications. Timepoints were pre-transplant, pre-withdrawal, and after withdrawal was completed or failed.

The CDR3 length is 13 residues. Trimming cost V 5 bases and J 4 bases, with 9 bases left between them. CDR1 is SSHAT and CDR2 is FNYEAQ in the germline V gene (reference sequence). The table came from immunoSEQ multiplex PCR; TCRdb's copy has only in-frame clones and leaves some out. The sample has several thousand clones; over 70% are singletons. The chain recombines TRBV7-7 with TRBJ2-1; D call uncertain. The TCR originated in a human patient who received a liver transplant. These T cells may partly come from the graft donor. This sample comprised CD8+ T cells from blood, obtained 45 to 47 months after liver transplant. The CDR3 spells CASSPGPYNEQFF. CDR3 coding DNA: TGTGCCAGCAGCCCAGGACCGTACAATGAGCAGTTCTTC.